These T cell receptor beta chains were read from a single sample in a study of blood T cell repertoires in COVID-19. Only in-frame clones appear in the TCRdb table, and some are missing; sequencing was by immunoSEQ multiplex PCR. The data contain roughly 100,000 clones, roughly 82% of them singletons. The sequenced sample was peripheral blood. The receptors were gathered from a man aged 60 to 75 with acute or convalescent COVID-19. Both conserved end residues are part of each CDR3. The listing skips clone size in some rows; elsewhere it reads once, few, many or a size class.

clone size: -; V gene: TRBV18; CDR3 protein: CASSPPGGVDSPLHF
clone size: -; V gene: TRBV19; CDR3 protein: CASSAGWGYGYTF
clone size: -; V gene: TRBV19; CDR3 protein: CASSEGRGFPQPQHF
clone size: -; V gene: TRBV7-2; CDR3 protein: CASSLDRGFYNEQFF
clone size: -; V gene: TRBV19; CDR3 protein: CASSMIFAGLGQGGYEQYF
clone size: -; V gene: TRBV7-2; CDR3 protein: CASSLAGEAEQYF
clone size: -; V gene: TRBV5-3; CDR3 protein: CARSFPGTSETQYF
clone size: -; V gene: TRBV2; CDR3 protein: CASSRVAGNTGELFF
clone size: -; V gene: TRBV15; CDR3 protein: CATSRDRWGSEAFF
clone size: once; V gene: TRBV6-5; CDR3 protein: CASNWSSGTQYF
clone size: -; V gene: TRBV19; CDR3 protein: CASSKQRSYEQYF
clone size: -; V gene: TRBV5-4; CDR3 protein: CASSAGQLKETQYF
clone size: -; V gene: TRBV6-4; CDR3 protein: CASSEGLSTDTQYF
clone size: -; V gene: TRBV2; CDR3 protein: CASSGAAGDVEEQYF
clone size: -; V gene: TRBV2; CDR3 protein: CASSTSADTQYF
clone size: -; V gene: TRBV30; CDR3 protein: CAWSVLAASSDTQYF
clone size: -; V gene: TRBV10-3; CDR3 protein: CAISDSRLRGGEQFF
clone size: -; V gene: TRBV7-8; CDR3 protein: CASSSPGGPGEQFF
clone size: -; V gene: TRBV7-2; CDR3 protein: CASSMWTGGSEAFF
clone size: -; V gene: TRBV5-6; CDR3 protein: CASSLAPGLVINEQFF
clone size: -; V gene: TRBV7-2; CDR3 protein: CASSLLTVITGELFF
clone size: -; V gene: TRBV18; CDR3 protein: CASSPSGTGVVYEQYF
clone size: -; V gene: TRBV11-3; CDR3 protein: CASSLVWVPRVAYNEQFF
clone size: -; V gene: TRBV5-1; CDR3 protein: CASSLAGGDIGELFF
clone size: -; V gene: TRBV28; CDR3 protein: CASSLVKGAEAFF
clone size: -; V gene: TRBV7-9; CDR3 protein: CASSRGGTEAFF
clone size: -; V gene: TRBV25-1; CDR3 protein: CASSRYGGQNEKLFF